This T cell receptor (beta chain) is from a study of blood T cell repertoires in COVID-19. Study-wide background: COVID-19 samples, acute and convalescent, were from the United States, Italy and Spain.

Produced via immunoSEQ multiplex PCR; TCRdb's table is partial and in-frame only. This table holds some 110,000 clones, about 86% found once. The CDR3 is 14 amino acids. With 6 bases clipped from V and 2 bases from J, the junction kept 6 bases outside the gene matches. Per the germline V gene, CDR1 is KGHSH and CDR2 is LQKENI. The sequenced sample was peripheral blood. The V gene is TRBV18, the J gene TRBJ1-2, with TRBD1 identical over 7 bases. The source is a man older than 75 with acute or convalescent COVID-19. In DNA, the CDR3 is TGTGCCAGCTCTTCAGGACAGGCGAACTATGGCTACACCTTC. This translates into CASSSGQANYGYTF.